The present T cell receptor (beta chain) was sequenced within a study of cytomegalovirus exposure and HLA in healthy donors. The PCR had 60 Vbeta and 13 Jbeta primers. The data were produced by immunoSEQ multiplex PCR, yet TCRdb's version contains in-frame clones alone and is incomplete. Here the sample spans 120,000 or so clones, approximately 80% being singletons. This receptor was obtained from a woman between 40 and 50 years old in good health and CMV-seropositive. Specimen: PBMCs.

The CDR3 protein is CASSSKQGNEPEQYF. Written as DNA, the CDR3 is TGTGCCAGCAGCTCCAAACAGGGGAATGAACCGGAGCAGTACTTC. The rearrangement joins TRBV5-4 to TRBJ2-7; the match to TRBD1 covers 7 bases. CDR1 and CDR2 (germline): SGHNT, YYREEE (reference sequence). J lost 7 bases, V lost 3 bases, and 13 bases had no gene match. The length of the CDR3 is 15 residues.